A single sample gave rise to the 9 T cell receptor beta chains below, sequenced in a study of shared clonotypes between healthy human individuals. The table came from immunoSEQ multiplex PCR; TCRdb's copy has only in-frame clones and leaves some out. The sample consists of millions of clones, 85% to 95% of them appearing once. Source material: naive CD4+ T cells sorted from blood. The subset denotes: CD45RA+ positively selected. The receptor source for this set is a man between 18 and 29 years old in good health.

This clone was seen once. CDR3 in amino acids: CASSSTVGGTYEQYF. CDR3 nucleotide sequence: TGTGCCAGCAGCTCGACCGTGGGGGGGACCTACGAGCAGTACTTC. The V gene is TRBV7-2, the J gene TRBJ2-7; the match to TRBD2 covers 7 bases. This CDR3 has 15 residues. Germline CDR1 reads SGHTA; CDR2 reads FQGNSA. V lost 4 bases, J lost 2 bases, and 8 bases stayed unmatched.

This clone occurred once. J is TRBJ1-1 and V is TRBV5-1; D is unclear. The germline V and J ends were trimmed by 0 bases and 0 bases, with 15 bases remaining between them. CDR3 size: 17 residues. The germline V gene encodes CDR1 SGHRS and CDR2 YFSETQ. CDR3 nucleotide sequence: TGCGCCAGCAGCTTGGCCGCGTGGGAAGTGATGAACACTGAAGCTTTCTTT. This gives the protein CASSLAAWEVMNTEAFF.

CDR3 amino acids: CASSPTRTGLIEKLFF. The CDR3 DNA follows: TGTGCCAGCAGTCCAACTCGGACAGGGTTGATTGAAAAACTGTTTTTT. J is TRBJ1-4 and V is TRBV28; TRBD1 agrees at 8 bases. The length of the CDR3 is 16 residues. In germline, CDR1 is MDHEN, CDR2 SYDVKM. V shed 5 bases, J shed 7 bases, and the junction held 12 bases outside the gene matches.

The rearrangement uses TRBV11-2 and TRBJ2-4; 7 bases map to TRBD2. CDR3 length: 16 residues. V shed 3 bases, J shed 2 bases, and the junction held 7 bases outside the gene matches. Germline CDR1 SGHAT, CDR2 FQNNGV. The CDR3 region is CASSLSGRLTKNIQYF. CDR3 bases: TGTGCCAGCAGCTTGTCCGGGAGGCTAACCAAAAACATTCAGTACTTC.

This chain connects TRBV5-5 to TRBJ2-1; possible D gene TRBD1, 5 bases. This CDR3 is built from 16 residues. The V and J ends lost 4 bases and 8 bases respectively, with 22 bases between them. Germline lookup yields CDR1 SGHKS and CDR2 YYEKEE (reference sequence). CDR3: CASSEKARAGSDEQFF. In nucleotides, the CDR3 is TGTGCCAGCAGCGAGAAAGCCAGGGCTGGGTCGGATGAGCAGTTCTTC.

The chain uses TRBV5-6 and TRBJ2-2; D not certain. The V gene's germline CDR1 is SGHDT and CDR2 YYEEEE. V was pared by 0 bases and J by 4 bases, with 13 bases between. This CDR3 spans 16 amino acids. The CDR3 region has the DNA TGTGCCAGCAGCTTGGGCGGTAGGGATTTCACCGGGGAGCTGTTTTTT. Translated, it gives CASSLGGRDFTGELFF.

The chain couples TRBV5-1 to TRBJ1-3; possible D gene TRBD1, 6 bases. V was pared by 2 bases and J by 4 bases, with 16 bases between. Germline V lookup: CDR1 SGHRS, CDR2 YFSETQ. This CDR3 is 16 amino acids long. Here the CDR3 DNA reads TGCGCCAGCAGCTTCGACCCTACAGGGCAAGGAAACACCATATATTTT. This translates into CASSFDPTGQGNTIYF. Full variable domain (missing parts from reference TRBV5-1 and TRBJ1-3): KAGVTQTPRYLIKTRGQQVTLSCSPISGHRSVSWYQQTPGQGLQFLFEYFSETQRNKGNFPGRFSGRQFSNSRSEMNVSTLELGDSALYLCASSFDPTGQGNTIYFGEGSWLTVV.

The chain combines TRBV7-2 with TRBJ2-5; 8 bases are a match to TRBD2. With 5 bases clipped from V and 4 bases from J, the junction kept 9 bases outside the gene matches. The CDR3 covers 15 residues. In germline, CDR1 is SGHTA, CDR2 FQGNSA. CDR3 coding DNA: TGTGCCAGCAGCCCCCCCGGCGGGGGGCGAGAGACCCAGTACTTC. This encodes CASSPPGGGRETQYF.

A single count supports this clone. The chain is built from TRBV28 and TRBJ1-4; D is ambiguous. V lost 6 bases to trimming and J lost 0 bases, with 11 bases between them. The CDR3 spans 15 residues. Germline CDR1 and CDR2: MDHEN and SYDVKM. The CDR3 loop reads CASRSAGSTNEKLFF. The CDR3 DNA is TGTGCCAGCAGAAGCGCGGGTTCAACTAATGAAAAACTGTTTTTT.